The 2 T cell receptor beta chains reported below all come from one sample, sequenced in a study of shared clonotypes between healthy human individuals. Naive CD8 cells comprised CD45RO-negative, CCR7-positively selected cells, excluding terminally differentiated effector memory CD45RA+ cells. The data were produced by immunoSEQ multiplex PCR, yet TCRdb's version contains in-frame clones alone and is incomplete. The sample lists under 600,000 clones; about 98% were seen once. Sequenced input: naive CD8+ T cells sorted from blood. The source is a man aged 25 to 40 in good health.

Worth noting for this clone: The identical CDR3 is also encoded by other nucleotide sequences in the sample. The chain uses TRBV5-6 and TRBJ2-1; TRBD2 matches at 7 bases. CDR3 length equals 14 residues. Germline V lookup: CDR1 SGHDT, CDR2 YYEEEE. V was clipped by 0 bases and J by 4 bases; unmatched bases: 1. The CDR3 loop reads CASSLGGSYNEQFF. The CDR3 DNA sequence: TGTGCCAGCAGCTTGGGCGGGAGTTACAATGAGCAGTTCTTC.

This chain links TRBV7-9 with TRBJ2-7; weak D call: TRBD1 (6 bases). V shed 5 bases and J shed 2 bases, with 16 bases lying between them. The CDR3 covers 15 residues. CDR1 and CDR2 (germline): SEHNR, FQNEAQ (reference sequence). This CDR3 reads CASSNSGTSAYEQYF. CDR3 nucleotides: TGTGCCAGCAGCAATTCCGGGACATCGGCCTACGAGCAGTACTTC.